This passage covers 20 T cell receptor beta chains from one sample sequenced in a study of Ad26.COV2.S vaccination and SARS-CoV-2 variants. Data came from immunoSEQ multiplex PCR; TCRdb stores just in-frame clones and leaves some out. The sample contains over 300,000 clones, under 90% of which appear only once. This sample's treatment: around 19 received Ad26.COV2.S at low or high dose, single or two shots; 5 received placebo; per-sample allocation not given. All samples were drawn on day 63, counting from the first vaccine or placebo injection. The sample in question was peripheral blood, obtained in a trial of Ad26.COV2.S vaccine versus placebo. Source of these receptors: a person between 18 and 65 years old who received the Ad26.COV2.S COVID-19 vaccine or a placebo.

This clone was detected only a few times. V usage is TRBV7-9 and J usage is TRBJ2-3; maybe TRBD1 (6 bases). The germline CDR1 and CDR2 sequences are SEHNR and FQNEAQ (reference sequence). The CDR3 loop spans 14 amino acids. Trimming cost V 3 bases and J 2 bases, with 9 bases left between them. CDR3 sequence reads: CASSFEGHTDTQYF. CDR3 bases: TGTGCCAGCAGCTTCGAGGGACACACAGATACGCAGTATTTT.

The chain couples TRBV10-3 to TRBJ2-2; D possibly matches TRBD1 or TRBD2 (5 bases each). Trimming cost V 10 bases and J 4 bases, with 10 bases left between them. The CDR3 totals 12 residues. From germline, CDR1 is ENHRY and CDR2 SYGVKD. The CDR3, as DNA: TGTGCCAACCGGGACCTCACCGGGGAGCTGTTTTTT. Protein product: CANRDLTGELFF.

In its sample, this clone was seen a few times. The chain links TRBV10-3 to TRBJ1-1, with D perhaps TRBD1 (5 bases). This CDR3 comprises 16 residues. V dropped 0 bases and J dropped 5 bases, with 16 bases sitting between them. Germline CDR1 reads ENHRY; CDR2 reads SYGVKD. The CDR3 bases are TGTGCCATCAGTGAGTCTCGTGGGGGGAGAGAAACTGAAGCTTTCTTT. It is translated as CAISESRGGRETEAFF.

This chain links TRBV7-3 with TRBJ1-1; possible D gene TRBD1, 6 bases. Trimming stripped 3 bases from V and 5 bases from J, with 10 bases between. This CDR3 spans 13 amino acids. CDR1 SGHTA and CDR2 FQGTGA come from the germline V gene. In DNA form, the CDR3 reads TGTGCCAGCAGCTTGGGGGCGAGGACTGAAGCTTTCTTT. It codes for CASSLGARTEAFF.

V gene TRBV6-2 or TRBV6-3 combines with J gene TRBJ1-5, with D unresolved. Germline V lookup: CDR1 MNHEY, CDR2 SVGEGT. The length of the CDR3 is 12 residues. V dropped 5 bases and J dropped 11 bases, with 13 bases sitting between them. The CDR3 sequence: CASSVPPIAQHF. The CDR3 DNA reads TGTGCCAGCAGTGTACCCCCTATAGCCCAGCATTTT.

The gene calls are TRBV10-1 and TRBJ2-1; 12 positions agree with TRBD2. The CDR3 is made up of 17 amino acids. The germline V gene encodes CDR1 WNHNN and CDR2 SYGVQD (reference sequence). After removal of 5 bases from V and 0 bases from J, the junction contained 5 bases not matched to a gene. The CDR3 DNA reads TGCGCCAGCAGTTCCGGGACTAGCGGGTTCTCCTACAATGAGCAGTTCTTC. Translating gives CASSSGTSGFSYNEQFF.

J is TRBJ2-1 and V is TRBV7-2; TRBD2 matches 10 bases. Germline V CDR1 and CDR2: SGHTA, FQGNSA. V dropped 1 base and J dropped 10; count of bases not matched to a gene: 7. The CDR3 sequence is 15 residues long. The CDR3 here is CASSLVSGGALEQFF. CDR3 nucleotide sequence: TGTGCCAGCAGCTTAGTCAGCGGGGGGGCGTTGGAGCAGTTCTTC.

The rearrangement uses TRBV14 and TRBJ1-1; unclear D gene. CDR3 length: 13 amino acids. The germline V and J ends were trimmed by 3 bases and 1 base, with 6 bases remaining between them. Per the germline V gene, CDR1 is SGHDN and CDR2 is FVKESK. The CDR3: CASSQPGNTEAFF. CDR3 DNA sequence: TGTGCCAGCAGCCAGCCGGGGAACACTGAAGCTTTCTTT.

V is TRBV19 and J is TRBJ2-6; D gene ambiguous. V was clipped by 6 bases and J by 8 bases, with 11 bases between them. The CDR3 covers 13 residues. CDR1 is LNHDA and CDR2 is SQIVND in the germline V gene (reference sequence). CDR3 nucleotide sequence: TGTGCCAGTAGCCCGACACTTACCAACGTCCTGACTTTC. It encodes CASSPTLTNVLTF.

This rearrangement joins TRBV5-4 to TRBJ2-3, with 7 bases that match TRBD2. The V gene end was trimmed by 0 bases and the J gene end by 5 bases; junction bases not matched to a gene: 9. This CDR3 contains 16 residues. Germline V lookup: CDR1 SGHNT, CDR2 YYREEE (reference sequence). For the CDR3, the DNA is TGTGCCAGCAGCTTGGCCGTCCACGGGAGGAAAGATACGCAGTATTTT. Translated, it gives CASSLAVHGRKDTQYF.

This sequence joins TRBV6-6 and TRBJ2-7; D unclear. V lost 5 bases and J 7 bases, leaving 12 bases between the germline ends. This CDR3 has 12 residues. Germline-derived CDR1 and CDR2 are MNHNY and SVGAGI (reference sequence). The CDR3 region has the DNA TGTGCCAGCAGTCCGTCGGTTTTGGAGCAGTACTTC. Its translation: CASSPSVLEQYF.

The gene calls are TRBV2 and TRBJ1-5, with D perhaps TRBD1 (6 bases). Deletions cut 7 bases from V and 3 bases from J, with 10 bases between. Germline V gene data show CDR1 as SNHLY and CDR2 as FYNNEI. The CDR3 sequence is 13 residues long. The CDR3 nucleotides are TGTGCCAGCACTGACAGGCCCAATCAGCCCCAGCATTTT. It specifies CASTDRPNQPQHF.

The rearrangement joins TRBV5-1 to TRBJ1-3; possibly TRBD1 for D (5 bases). This CDR3 has 16 amino acids. V lost 4 bases, J lost 3 bases, and 17 bases lay in between. Germline V CDR1 and CDR2: SGHRS, YFSETQ. The CDR3, as DNA: TGCGCCAGCAGCCCCATTCGGAGGGGCTTTGGAAACACCATATATTTT. This gives the protein CASSPIRRGFGNTIYF.

The V and J genes are TRBV27 and TRBJ1-4, with unresolved D. Germline CDR1 reads MNHEY; CDR2 reads SMNVEV (reference sequence). This CDR3 has 12 amino acids. With 2 bases removed from V and 10 bases from J, the gap between germline ends came to 8 bases. CDR3 in amino acids: CASSLRGGKLFF. CDR3 sequence (DNA): TGTGCCAGCAGTTTACGGGGAGGAAAACTGTTTTTT.

The J gene is TRBJ2-1, the V gene TRBV27; 10 positions agree with TRBD2. This CDR3 comprises 15 residues. J was trimmed by 2 bases and V by 6 bases; bases with no gene match: 4. Per the germline V gene, CDR1 is MNHEY and CDR2 is SMNVEV (reference sequence). The DNA for the CDR3 is TGTGCCAGCAGAGAGAGCGGGGGGGCCTACAATGAGCAGTTCTTC. Encoded protein: CASRESGGAYNEQFF.

The chain recombines TRBV5-4 with TRBJ1-2; D possibly corresponds to TRBD1 (6 bases). Per germline, CDR1 SGHNT and CDR2 YYREEE (reference sequence). V was clipped by 2 bases and J by 6 bases, with 11 bases between them. There are 13 residues in the CDR3. CDR3 bases: TGTGCCAGCAGCTTACAGACAGGTGATGGCTACACCTTC. Amino acids: CASSLQTGDGYTF.

Points on this clone: Other DNA sequences within the sample encode an identical CDR3. The gene calls are TRBV30 and TRBJ1-5, with unresolved D. From germline, CDR1 is GTSNPN and CDR2 SVGIG (reference sequence). The ends were cut back, 0 bases at V and 0 bases at J, with 3 bases in the middle. This CDR3 has 13 amino acids. DNA for the CDR3: TGTGCCTGGAGTGTACGTAGCAATCAGCCCCAGCATTTT. Its protein product is CAWSVRSNQPQHF.

The rearrangement uses TRBV6-5 and TRBJ2-3; D remains ambiguous. Trimming removed 1 base from V and 0 bases from J, with 11 bases in between. The germline V gene has CDR1 MNHEY and CDR2 SVGAGI. This CDR3 is 16 amino acids long. The CDR3 here is CASSYFGLTSTDTQYF. As DNA, the CDR3 is TGTGCCAGCAGTTACTTCGGCCTAACTAGCACAGATACGCAGTATTTT.

The CDR3 here is CASSRIAWGYTF. In DNA, the CDR3 is TGTGCCAGCAGCCGGATAGCCTGGGGCTACACCTTC. The V and J genes are TRBV5-4 and TRBJ1-2; D is undetermined. This CDR3 is 12 amino acids long. V gave up 4 bases and J gave up 8 bases, with 12 bases separating them. Germline CDR1 SGHNT, CDR2 YYREEE (reference sequence).

V gene TRBV6-1 combines with J gene TRBJ1-5; possibly TRBD1 for D (6 bases). Germline V gives CDR1 MNHNS, CDR2 SASEGT. The CDR3 consists of 18 residues. V dropped 2 bases and J dropped 11 bases, with 28 bases sitting between them. CDR3 protein: CASSENVRGSRRRVSQHF. In DNA form, the CDR3 reads TGTGCCAGCAGTGAAAACGTCAGGGGAAGTCGCCGGAGGGTGTCCCAGCATTTT.